Given below is one T cell receptor beta chain in context. What it binds is unknown. This entry comes from a study of neoadjuvant anti-PD-1 for oral cavity cancer. Study as a whole: Patients mostly received three to four biweekly nivolumab doses at 3 mg/kg before surgery.

As to time point: after neoadjuvant nivolumab, at surgical resection. Patients had newly diagnosed, untreated stage II-IVA oral cavity squamous cell carcinoma. Study-level findings and limits: Higher pretreatment blood Treg/Th17 ratios correlated with higher pretreatment blood and lower post-treatment tumor TCRbeta clonality. PBMC Gini-index clonality exceeded responders' in non-responders post-nivolumab.

Here immunoSEQ multiplex PCR was the method, and the copy in TCRdb shows in-frame clones only, minus some. Counted here are around 65,000 clones, approximately 87% occurring once; the ten biggest clones make up approximately 2.6%. J was trimmed by 6 bases and V by 6 bases; bases with no gene match: 2. The CDR3 runs to 12 residues. In germline, CDR1 is SNHLY, CDR2 FYNNEI. The sequencing used PBMCs, collected after nivolumab (anti-PD-1) treatment. The genes are TRBV2 and TRBJ2-1; 7 nucleotides line up with TRBD2. The sequence came from a person aged 40-85 years with oral cavity squamous cell carcinoma. In DNA form, the CDR3 reads TGTGCCAGCAGGTCTAGCGGCAATGAGCAGTTCTTC. Encoded protein: CASRSSGNEQFF.